This TCR beta chain was retrieved from a study of blood T cell repertoires in COVID-19. Study-level background: The United States, Italy and Spain provided the acute and convalescent COVID-19 samples. The cDNA or gDNA used as material had been derived from T cells, B-cell-depleted T cells, or PBMCs.

In the original processing: Cell counts per sample came from amplifying reference gene primers. Only in-frame clones appear in the TCRdb table, and some are missing; sequencing was by immunoSEQ multiplex PCR. The V and J calls and clone size come from that table; D and trimming were worked out from the DNA. The table shows 280,000 or so clones, with approximately 90% occurring only once. The V gene's germline CDR1 is LNHDA and CDR2 SQIVND (reference sequence). This CDR3 region has 11 residues. The ends were cut back, 7 bases at V and 2 bases at J, with 5 bases in the middle. Sample: peripheral blood. The sequence was collected from a woman in her sixties with acute or convalescent COVID-19. V is TRBV19 and J is TRBJ1-2; no clear D. This CDR3 reads CASKENYGYTF. CDR3 nucleotides: TGTGCCAGTAAAGAGAACTATGGCTACACCTTC. Combining the CDR3 with reference TRBV19 and TRBJ1-2 gives the whole variable domain DGGITQSPKYLFRKEGQNVTLSCEQNLNHDAMYWYRQDPGQGLRLIYYSQIVNDFQKGDIAEGYSVSREKKESFPLTVTSAQKNPTAFYLCASKENYGYTFGSGTRLTVV.